The table lists the clone carrying this TCR beta chain with a count of one. The antigen is undetermined. This entry is derived from a study of cytomegalovirus exposure and HLA in healthy donors. General study points: The study recorded fewer than 200 TCR beta chains that were cytomegalovirus-associated.

Germline CDR1 SEHNR, CDR2 FQNEAQ (reference sequence). This CDR3 region has 13 residues. V lost 8 bases and J 3 bases, leaving 10 bases between the germline ends. The repertoire was sequenced with immunoSEQ multiplex PCR; TCRdb's copy has only in-frame clones and lacks some. The sample yields 95,000 to 150,000 clones, 70% to 90% seen once. Specimen: PBMCs. This rearrangement joins TRBV7-9 to TRBJ1-4; D not resolved. This clonotype originated in a woman aged 25-40 years in good health and CMV-seronegative. The CDR3 nucleotides are TGTGCCAGCGGCCTTGTACCTAATGAAAAACTGTTTTTT. Translating it yields CASGLVPNEKLFF. The full variable domain, completed using reference TRBV7-9 and TRBJ1-4, is DTGVSQNPRHKITKRGQNVTFRCDPISEHNRLYWYRQTLGQGPEFLTYFQNEAQLEKSRLLSDRFSAERPKGSFSTLEIQRTEQGDSAMYLCASGLVPNEKLFFGSGTQLSVL.